What follows is one TCR beta chain and its context. Its antigen is unknown. This record comes from a study of vaccination effects on CD4 cells after COVID-19. Only in-frame clones appear in the TCRdb table, and some are missing; sequencing was by immunoSEQ multiplex PCR. The profile shows 50,000 or so clones, 60% to 80% of them singletons. CDR3 size: 16 residues. V dropped 4 bases and J dropped 7; count of bases not matched to a gene: 11. Germline V gene data show CDR1 as SGHRS and CDR2 as YFSETQ. Antigen-specific CD4+ T cells were expanded with viral peptide pools in the ViraFEST assay before sequencing. The authors isolated CD4+ T cells after around 10 days of culture. Each vaccine recipient was nucleocapsid antibody negative and had no prior SARS-CoV-2 infection. Two million PBMC were seeded per well and grown in the presence of about 9.6 IU/ml IL-2 and approximately 11 ug/ml peptides.

The rearrangement joins TRBV5-1 to TRBJ1-6; 7 nucleotides match TRBD1. This clonotype was sampled from a human donor who received a COVID-19 vaccine. Sequencing was performed on CD4+ T cells from PBMCs cultured with HCoV-OC43 spike peptides, taken before COVID-19 vaccination. Subset noted: HCoV-OC43 spike overlapping peptide pool stimulation. CDR3 sequence (DNA): TGCGCCAGCAGCGTGGGGGGACAGCGCCTAAATTCACCCCTCCACTTT. Translated, it gives CASSVGGQRLNSPLHF. The full variable domain, its missing parts supplied by reference TRBV5-1 and TRBJ1-6, is KAGVTQTPRYLIKTRGQQVTLSCSPISGHRSVSWYQQTPGQGLQFLFEYFSETQRNKGNFPGRFSGRQFSNSRSEMNVSTLELGDSALYLCASSVGGQRLNSPLHFGNGTRLTVT.